Shown below are 16 T cell receptor beta chains from a single sample sequenced in a study of blood T cell repertoires in COVID-19. Libraries were prepared by immunoSEQ multiplex PCR; TCRdb keeps only in-frame clonotypes and omits some of them. The sample yields over 250,000 clones, 89% seen once. Sequenced input: PBMCs or T cells enriched from blood (not recorded which). These receptors came from a woman aged 60-75 years who had recovered from COVID-19.

The chain joins TRBV28 to TRBJ2-2, with D hard to call. The V gene's germline CDR1 is MDHEN and CDR2 SYDVKM. Trimming stripped 1 base from V and 9 bases from J, with 12 bases between. CDR3 length equals 14 residues. The CDR3: CASSLSPSLRELFF. CDR3 bases: TGTGCCAGCAGTTTATCTCCGAGTCTCCGGGAGCTGTTTTTT. The variable domain in full, completed from reference TRBV28 and TRBJ2-2, reads DVKVTQSSRYLVKRTGEKVFLECVQDMDHENMFWYRQDPGLGLRLIYFSYDVKMKEKGDIPEGYSVSREKKERFSLILESASTNQTSMYLCASSLSPSLRELFFGEGSRLTVL.

This chain connects TRBV9 to TRBJ1-1, with D maybe TRBD1 (6 bases). This CDR3 spans 14 amino acids. Looked up from germline, CDR1 is SGDLS and CDR2 is YYNGEE. Trimming left V 2 bases short and J 8 bases short, with 16 bases between. CDR3 in DNA: TGTGCCAGCAGCGTGACCGGGACACCCAACGAAGCTTTCTTT. Its protein is CASSVTGTPNEAFF.

The CDR3 spells CASSSITDTQYF. CDR3 coding DNA: TGTGCCAGCAGCTCCATCACAGATACGCAGTATTTT. The V gene is TRBV7-9, the J gene TRBJ2-3; unclear D gene. Germline V CDR1 and CDR2: SEHNR, FQNEAQ (reference sequence). The CDR3 is 12 amino acids. V lost 4 bases to trimming and J lost 2 bases, with 4 bases between them.

This clone was counted once. The rearrangement uses TRBV5-1 and TRBJ2-5; D not resolved. Germline V gene data show CDR1 as SGHRS and CDR2 as YFSETQ. The length of the CDR3 is 14 residues. Trimming removed 1 base from V and 0 bases from J, with 7 bases in between. The CDR3 loop reads CASSLSSYQETQYF. CDR3 nucleotide sequence: TGCGCCAGCAGCTTGTCTTCGTACCAAGAGACCCAGTACTTC.

This rearrangement joins TRBV6-5 to TRBJ1-5; D uncertain. Germline CDR1 is MNHEY and CDR2 is SVGAGI. The V and J ends lost 6 bases and 4 bases respectively, with 10 bases between them. The CDR3 consists of 13 residues. The chain's CDR3 is CASSLNLNQPQHF. The CDR3 coding sequence is TGTGCCAGCAGCCTAAACCTTAATCAGCCCCAGCATTTT.

About this clone: The identical CDR3 is also encoded by other nucleotide sequences in the sample. The chain uses TRBV6-2 or TRBV6-3 and TRBJ1-2; 8 bases line up with TRBD1. The V gene end was trimmed by 5 bases and the J gene end by 7 bases; junction bases not matched to a gene: 3. Germline CDR1 reads MNHEY; CDR2 reads SVGEGT. The CDR3 is 12 amino acids. The CDR3 loop reads CASSPGGRGYTF. In nucleotides, the CDR3 is TGTGCCAGCAGTCCAGGGGGCCGTGGCTACACCTTC.

This chain uses TRBV25-1 with TRBJ1-4, with 8 bases lining up with TRBD1. J lost 4 bases, V lost 2 bases, and 3 bases had no gene match. The CDR3 loop spans 15 amino acids. Looked up from germline, CDR1 is MGHDK and CDR2 is SYGVNS. CDR3 region: CASSERQGFNEKLFF. The CDR3, as DNA: TGTGCCAGCAGTGAAAGACAGGGGTTTAATGAAAAACTGTTTTTT.

The chain uses TRBV4-1 and TRBJ2-7, with a weak D call TRBD1 (6 bases). V lost 1 base and J 6 bases, leaving 10 bases between the germline ends. Germline-derived CDR1 and CDR2 are MGHRA and YSYEKL. The CDR3 totals 13 residues. CDR3 in amino acids: CASSQGQGLEQYF. The CDR3 DNA reads as TGCGCCAGCAGCCAAGGGCAGGGGCTCGAGCAGTACTTC.

The gene calls are TRBV4-1 and TRBJ2-5; 7 bases map to TRBD1. CDR3 size: 15 residues. The V segment lost 0 bases and the J segment 2 bases; nucleotides outside the gene matches: 3. CDR1 and CDR2 (germline): MGHRA, YSYEKL. The CDR3 DNA follows: TGCGCCAGCAGCCAAGATGACAGGGTTCAAGAGACCCAGTACTTC. Protein product: CASSQDDRVQETQYF.

The chain couples TRBV27 to TRBJ2-7; 7 nucleotides line up with TRBD2. V was clipped by 4 bases and J by 5 bases; unmatched bases: 11. CDR1 is MNHEY, CDR2 SMNVEV, per germline (reference sequence). CDR3 size: 15 residues. The DNA of the CDR3 is TGTGCCAGCAGTTCCCTAGGGGCGGGGGTCAACGAGCAGTACTTC. The encoded protein is CASSSLGAGVNEQYF.

The rearrangement links TRBV10-1 to TRBJ1-2; D is perhaps TRBD1 (5 bases). CDR1 and CDR2 (germline): WNHNN, SYGVQD (reference sequence). V dropped 3 bases and J dropped 7 bases, with 12 bases sitting between them. The CDR3 covers 13 residues. The DNA for the CDR3 is TGCGCCAGCAGTGATGGAAGGGGAGGTGGCTACACCTTC. Translated, it gives CASSDGRGGGYTF.

The rearrangement uses TRBV6-5 and TRBJ1-6, with TRBD1 matching over 8 bases. With 6 bases clipped from V and 7 bases from J, the junction kept 5 bases outside the gene matches. Germline assignment: CDR1 MNHEY and CDR2 SVGAGI. The CDR3 is made up of 14 amino acids. This CDR3 reads CASRHRGINSPLHF. The CDR3 DNA reads TGTGCCAGCAGGCACAGGGGGATAAATTCACCCCTCCACTTT.

This clone was observed a handful of times. The chain links TRBV30 to TRBJ2-2; D is perhaps TRBD2 (7 bases). The CDR3 spans 16 residues. Germline V gives CDR1 GTSNPN, CDR2 SVGIG (reference sequence). Trimming pared 7 bases from V and 8 bases from J, leaving 26 bases between. The CDR3 spells CASTLGGLGANGELFF. The CDR3, as DNA: TGTGCCTCCACCCTGGGGGGGCTCGGGGCCAATGGGGAGCTGTTTTTT.

CDR3 residues: CASSLPTSGKYEQYF. The CDR3 DNA is TGTGCCAGCAGTTTACCTACTAGCGGGAAGTACGAGCAGTACTTC. The chain has TRBV28 and TRBJ2-7; 10 bases are shared with TRBD2. The CDR3 consists of 15 residues. Germline CDR1 is MDHEN and CDR2 is SYDVKM. V trimming: 2 bases; J trimming: 4 bases; junction bases outside the gene matches: 5.

This clone was detected only a few times. This chain joins TRBV6-5 and TRBJ1-2; D perhaps matches TRBD1 (5 bases). Germline V lookup: CDR1 MNHEY, CDR2 SVGAGI. V lost 5 bases and J 2 bases, leaving 15 bases between the germline ends. The CDR3 is 15 amino acids. This chain's CDR3 is CASSPSPGLNYGYTF. Here the CDR3 DNA reads TGTGCCAGCAGTCCCTCGCCAGGGCTCAACTATGGCTACACCTTC.

The CDR3 DNA is TGTGCCAGCTCACCCGGGACAGGGTATCAGCCCCAGCATTTT. Translated: CASSPGTGYQPQHF. V and J are TRBV18 and TRBJ1-5; 9 nucleotides align to TRBD1. V shed 3 bases, J shed 5 bases, and the junction held 2 bases outside the gene matches. The CDR3 runs 14 residues. CDR1 KGHSH and CDR2 LQKENI come from the germline V gene.